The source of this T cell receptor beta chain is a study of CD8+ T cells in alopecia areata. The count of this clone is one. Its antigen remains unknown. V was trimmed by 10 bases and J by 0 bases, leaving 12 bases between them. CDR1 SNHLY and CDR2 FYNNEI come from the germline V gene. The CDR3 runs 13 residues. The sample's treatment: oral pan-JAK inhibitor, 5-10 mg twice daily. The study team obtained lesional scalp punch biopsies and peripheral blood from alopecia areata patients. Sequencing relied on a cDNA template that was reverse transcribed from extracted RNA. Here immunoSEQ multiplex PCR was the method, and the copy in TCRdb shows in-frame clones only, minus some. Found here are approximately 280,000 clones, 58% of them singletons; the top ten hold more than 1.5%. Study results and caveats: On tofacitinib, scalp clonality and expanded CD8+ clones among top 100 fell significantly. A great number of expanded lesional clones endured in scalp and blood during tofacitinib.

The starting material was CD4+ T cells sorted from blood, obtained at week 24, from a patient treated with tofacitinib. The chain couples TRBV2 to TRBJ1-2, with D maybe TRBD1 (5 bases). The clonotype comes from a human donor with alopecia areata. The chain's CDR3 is CATSQETNYGYTF. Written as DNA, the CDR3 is TGTGCCACCTCACAGGAAACTAACTATGGCTACACCTTC.